A selection of T cell receptor beta chains follows, all from one sample in a study of blood T cell repertoires in COVID-19. Clones were read by immunoSEQ multiplex PCR, and TCRdb kept only the in-frame ones, dropping some. The sample contains some 80,000 clones, approximately 86% of which appear only once. Sequencing was done on a sample of peripheral blood. The receptors derive from a woman aged 45-65 years with active or convalescent COVID-19. Each CDR3 is given with its conserved first and last residue. A D gene is named only where the DNA matches it firmly. The size entry is marked missing in some rows and otherwise reads once, few, many or a size class.

j_gene | abundance | d_gene | v_gene | CDR3nt | CDR3aa
TRBJ1-6 | NA | TRBD1 | TRBV5-6 | TGTGCCAGCAGCCCTTGGACAGGGGAAGTAGAGCTGATTAATTCACCCCTCCACTTT | CASSPWTGEVELINSPLHF
TRBJ1-4 | few | NA | TRBV7-2 | TGTGCCAGCAGCCGGACACGGGCGGAAAAACTGTTTTTT | CASSRTRAEKLFF
TRBJ2-1 | NA | TRBD2 | TRBV19 | TGTGCCAGTAGTATAGGAGGGCTAGCGGGGGGGAATGTACATGAGCAGTTCTTC | CASSIGGLAGGNVHEQFF
TRBJ1-1 | NA | NA | TRBV9 | TGTGCCAGCAGCCACGGACTGCCGGTCGAGCCAGCTTTCTTT | CASSHGLPVEPAFF
TRBJ1-2 | NA | NA | TRBV6-6 | TGTGCCAGCAGTCCCGGGGCTAACTATGGCTACACCTTC | CASSPGANYGYTF
TRBJ1-2 | NA | TRBD1 | TRBV5-1 | TGCGCCAGCAGACGCCCCCAGACAGGGAACTATGGCTACACCTTC | CASRRPQTGNYGYTF
TRBJ2-6 | NA | NA | TRBV24-1 | TGTGCCACCAGTGAAGGGCAGGGGACGCCTGGGGCCAACGTCCTGACTTTC | CATSEGQGTPGANVLTF
TRBJ2-2 | NA | NA | TRBV3-1/TRBV3-2 | TGTGCCAGCAGCCACCTCACCGGGGAGCTGTTTTTT | CASSHLTGELFF
TRBJ2-2 | NA | TRBD2 | TRBV11-2 | TGTGCCAGCAGCTTAGGGACTAGCGGGGGGAACACCGGGGAGCTGTTTTTT | CASSLGTSGGNTGELFF
TRBJ2-7 | NA | NA | TRBV30 | TGTGCCTGGAGTCTCGGCTACGAGCAGTACTTC | CAWSLGYEQYF
TRBJ2-7 | NA | TRBD1 | TRBV7-8 | TGTGCCAGCAGCCCCGGACAGGTATCGGGCGAGCAGTACTTC | CASSPGQVSGEQYF
TRBJ2-2 | NA | NA | TRBV19 | TGTGCCAGTAGTATGCCGGGGTGGGAGCTGTTTTTT | CASSMPGWELFF
TRBJ1-5 | NA | NA | TRBV6-2/TRBV6-3 | TGTGCCAGCAGCGTCCCGACGGGTCAGCCCCAGCATTTT | CASSVPTGQPQHF
TRBJ1-1 | NA | NA | TRBV12-5 | TGTGCTAGTGGTTTGGGCCTAGACCCGGGAGGAATGAACACTGAAGCTTTCTTT | CASGLGLDPGGMNTEAFF
TRBJ2-3 | few | TRBD2 | TRBV5-8 | TGTGCCAGCAGCTTTGCCGGGGGGGCAGATACGCAGTATTTT | CASSFAGGADTQYF
TRBJ1-1 | NA | TRBD1 | TRBV6-5 | TGTGCCAGCCGACAGGGTAACACTGAAGCTTTCTTT | CASRQGNTEAFF
TRBJ2-7 | NA | TRBD1 | TRBV18 | TGTGCCAGCTCCGTACAGGGGATGCCCTACGAGCAGTACTTC | CASSVQGMPYEQYF
TRBJ1-6 | few | TRBD1 | TRBV2 | TGTGCCAGCAGGGACGACCCAGGGGGGACTTCACCCCTCCACTTT | CASRDDPGGTSPLHF
TRBJ1-6 | NA | NA | TRBV4-1 | TGCGCCAGCAGCCAATTGGGCGGGTTGAACCTCCACTTT | CASSQLGGLNLHF
TRBJ2-1 | NA | TRBD2 | TRBV5-1 | TGCGCCAGCAGCTTGCCGGGACTAGCGGGGGCTCAAAATGAGCAGTTCTTC | CASSLPGLAGAQNEQFF
TRBJ2-1 | NA | TRBD1 | TRBV27 | TGTGCCAGCAGCTTACAGGGGGTCGCCCACAATGAGCAGTTCTTC | CASSLQGVAHNEQFF
TRBJ1-1 | once | NA | TRBV5-1 | TGCGCCAGCAGCTTTGGACAATTGAACACTGAAGCTTTCTTT | CASSFGQLNTEAFF
TRBJ2-3 | NA | NA | TRBV5-8 | TGTGCCAGCAGCTTGTTCGGAGTCACAGATACGCAGTATTTT | CASSLFGVTDTQYF
TRBJ2-5 | NA | NA | TRBV10-1 | TGCGCCAGCAGTGGCGGAATAAACTGCAGTAGGGGCCAAGAGACCCAGTACTTC | CASSGGINCSRGQETQYF
TRBJ1-1 | NA | TRBD1 | TRBV7-2 | TGTGCCAGCAGCTCCTACAGGGGGCCCAGCACTGAAGCTTTCTTT | CASSSYRGPSTEAFF
TRBJ2-7 | NA | NA | TRBV9 | TGTGCCAGCAGCGTACGAGGAGGGGACTCCTACGAGCAGTACTTC | CASSVRGGDSYEQYF
TRBJ2-2 | NA | NA | TRBV7-2 | TGTGCCAGCAGCTTAGCGCTACTTGGACTCGGGACATACGACACCGGGGAGCTGTTTTTT | CASSLALLGLGTYDTGELFF
TRBJ1-4 | once | TRBD1 | TRBV7-3 | TGTGCCAGCAGCTTGGACAGGGTGGATGAAAAACTGTTTTTT | CASSLDRVDEKLFF
TRBJ2-7 | NA | NA | TRBV4-3 | TGCGCCAGCAGCCAAGCGGAGGGTCAGACTTACGAGCAGTACTTC | CASSQAEGQTYEQYF
TRBJ2-2 | NA | NA | TRBV11-1 | TGTGCCAGCAGCTTAGAACGGGGGAACACCGGGGAGCTGTTTTTT | CASSLERGNTGELFF
TRBJ2-4 | NA | TRBD1 | TRBV7-2 | TGTGCCAGCAGCACGGGGACAGTGAGGGGCAAAAACATTCAGTACTTC | CASSTGTVRGKNIQYF
TRBJ1-4 | once | NA | TRBV29-1 | TGCAGCGTTGGGGGCAGGTTTAATGAAAAACTGTTTTTT | CSVGGRFNEKLFF
TRBJ2-7 | NA | NA | TRBV11-1 | TGTGCCAGCAGCCTAGACAGGACCTCCTACGAGCAGTACTTC | CASSLDRTSYEQYF
TRBJ1-2 | NA | TRBD1 | TRBV19 | TGTGCCAGTAGTTCTTCGACAGGGTACTATGGCTACACCTTC | CASSSSTGYYGYTF
TRBJ2-1 | once | TRBD2 | TRBV7-8 | TGTGCCAGCAGCCAGGACCCAGCGGGGGACAATGAGCAGTTCTTC | CASSQDPAGDNEQFF
TRBJ2-1 | NA | NA | TRBV24-1 | TGTGCCACCAGCGGAGGGGGGGCTCTTGAGCAGTTCTTC | CATSGGGALEQFF
TRBJ2-7 | NA | NA | TRBV5-1 | TGCGCCAGCAGCCCTTTAACAGACCCCTACGAGCAGTACTTC | CASSPLTDPYEQYF
TRBJ2-2 | NA | NA | TRBV4-2 | TGTGCCAGCAGCCAAGCACTAGCCGGGGAGCTGTTTTTT | CASSQALAGELFF
TRBJ2-2 | NA | NA | TRBV7-8 | TGTGCCAGCAGCTTAGAAGTCCGGGCGAACACCGGGGAGCTGTTTTTT | CASSLEVRANTGELFF
TRBJ1-2 | NA | TRBD1 | TRBV7-2 | TGTGCCAGCAGCTTAAGAGGACAGGGGGCGAAGGGCTACACCTTC | CASSLRGQGAKGYTF
TRBJ1-2 | NA | TRBD1 | TRBV12-3/TRBV12-4 | TGTGCCAGCAGTCTAGGGACAGACTATGGCTACACCTTC | CASSLGTDYGYTF
TRBJ2-3 | NA | TRBD2 | TRBV7-8 | TGTGCCAGCAGCTTGGGCGGGACTACCACAGATACGCAGTATTTT | CASSLGGTTTDTQYF
TRBJ1-5 | NA | NA | TRBV10-3 | TGTGCCATCAGTGAGTCCATGGCGGGGGAGGGCCAGCCCCAGCATTTT | CAISESMAGEGQPQHF
TRBJ2-6 | NA | NA | TRBV5-1 | TGCGCCAGCAGCTTGGAAAAGAGCTCTGGGGCCAACGTCCTGACTTTC | CASSLEKSSGANVLTF